Listed below are T cell receptor beta chains from one sample, sequenced in a study of CD8 T cells in Susac syndrome. A single record per CDR3 protein comes from TCRdb applying MiXCR to the immunoSEQ multiplex PCR reads. The top ten hold roughly 0.095% of the sample, which has around 130,000 distinct CDR3 sequences, 94% seen once. The source material was CD4+ T cells from PBMCs. These receptor sequences come from a human donor in good health. CDR3s include the opening cysteine and the closing phenylalanine or tryptophan. The D gene is left open where the match is weak. Not all rows give a size; the values are once, few, many and, for expanded clones, a class.

CDR3: CASSQVAGAQHEQYF
DNA: TGTGCCAGCAGCCAAGTTGCGGGAGCCCAACACGAGCAGTACTTC
J: TRBJ2-7
length: 15
D: TRBD2
size: -
V: TRBV4-2

CDR3: CASSPWTGLDTEAFF
DNA: TGTGCCAGCAGCCCATGGACAGGGTTGGACACTGAAGCTTTCTTT
J: TRBJ1-1
length: 15
D: TRBD1
size: -
V: TRBV3-1

CDR3: CASSPAGTEAFF
DNA: TGTGCCAGCAGTCCCGCTGGCACTGAAGCTTTCTTT
J: TRBJ1-1
length: 12
D: -
size: -
V: TRBV12-3/TRBV12-4

CDR3: CASRPSGEQQFF
DNA: TGTGCCAGCAGACCTTCGGGAGAGCAGCAGTTCTTC
J: TRBJ2-1
length: 12
D: -
size: -
V: TRBV12-3/TRBV12-4

CDR3: CASSLPWGNEQFF
DNA: TGTGCCAGCAGCCTGCCTTGGGGGAATGAGCAGTTCTTC
J: TRBJ2-1
length: 13
D: -
size: -
V: TRBV6-5

CDR3: CASSPSAGGEQYF
DNA: TGTGCCAGCAGCCCCTCCGCGGGAGGCGAGCAGTACTTC
J: TRBJ2-7
length: 13
D: TRBD2
size: -
V: TRBV7-9

CDR3: CASSLDPTVSYNEQFF
DNA: TGTGCTAGCAGCTTAGACCCAACAGTTTCTTACAATGAGCAGTTCTTC
J: TRBJ2-1
length: 16
D: -
size: -
V: TRBV7-7

CDR3: CASSPTGQAGNTIYF
DNA: TGTGCCAGCTCACCCACGGGACAGGCAGGAAACACCATATATTTT
J: TRBJ1-3
length: 15
D: TRBD1
size: -
V: TRBV18

CDR3: CASSVIAGGVETQYF
DNA: TGTGCCAGCAGCGTAATAGCAGGGGGTGTAGAGACCCAGTACTTC
J: TRBJ2-5
length: 15
D: TRBD1
size: -
V: TRBV9

CDR3: CASSLSGQPYEQYF
DNA: TGTGCCAGCAGTTTATCCGGTCAGCCCTACGAGCAGTACTTC
J: TRBJ2-7
length: 14
D: -
size: -
V: TRBV28

CDR3: CASGGGTINEQFF
DNA: TGTGCCAGCGGGGGGGGGACCATCAATGAGCAGTTCTTC
J: TRBJ2-1
length: 13
D: TRBD2
size: -
V: TRBV6-1

CDR3: CASSVEGGLGIQYF
DNA: TGTGCCAGCAGCGTTGAAGGGGGCCTCGGCATTCAGTACTTC
J: TRBJ2-4
length: 14
D: TRBD1
size: -
V: TRBV9

CDR3: CASSQDSGTPGEQYF
DNA: TGCGCCAGCAGCCAAGATTCGGGGACCCCGGGAGAGCAGTACTTC
J: TRBJ2-7
length: 15
D: -
size: -
V: TRBV4-3

CDR3: CASSSRLSNQPQHF
DNA: TGTGCCAGCAGTTCTAGGCTTAGCAATCAGCCCCAGCATTTT
J: TRBJ1-5
length: 14
D: -
size: -
V: TRBV3-1

CDR3: CASSQVLAGGRETQYF
DNA: TGTGCCAGCAGCCAAGTTTTAGCGGGAGGGCGAGAGACCCAGTACTTC
J: TRBJ2-5
length: 16
D: TRBD2
size: -
V: TRBV3-1

CDR3: CASSVTGRGQETQYF
DNA: TGTGCCAGCAGCGTAACAGGGAGGGGGCAAGAGACCCAGTACTTC
J: TRBJ2-5
length: 15
D: -
size: -
V: TRBV6-5

CDR3: CASSPRMISGANVLTF
DNA: TGTGCCAGCAGCCCACGAATGATCTCTGGGGCCAACGTCCTGACTTTC
J: TRBJ2-6
length: 16
D: -
size: -
V: TRBV3-1

CDR3: CAGLAGSYEQYF
DNA: TGTGCCGGACTAGCGGGGTCCTACGAGCAGTACTTC
J: TRBJ2-7
length: 12
D: TRBD2
size: -
V: TRBV7-3

CDR3: CASSMWLGSNQPQHF
DNA: TGTGCCAGCAGCATGTGGCTAGGGTCAAATCAGCCCCAGCATTTT
J: TRBJ1-5
length: 15
D: -
size: -
V: TRBV7-2

CDR3: CSARLAGGPYEQYF
DNA: TGCAGTGCTAGACTAGCGGGAGGGCCCTACGAGCAGTACTTC
J: TRBJ2-7
length: 14
D: TRBD2
size: -
V: TRBV20-1

CDR3: CASSPRAGFSYEQYF
DNA: TGTGCCAGCAGCCCAAGAGCAGGGTTTTCCTACGAGCAGTACTTC
J: TRBJ2-7
length: 15
D: -
size: -
V: TRBV6-5

CDR3: CASSQDKGLRDAAYEQYF
DNA: TGTGCCAGCAGCCAAGATAAGGGCTTAAGGGACGCTGCCTACGAGCAGTACTTC
J: TRBJ2-7
length: 18
D: -
size: -
V: TRBV3-1

CDR3: CASSTGTGAFLFF
DNA: TGTGCCAGTAGTACCGGGACAGGGGCCTTCCTGTTTTTT
J: TRBJ1-4
length: 13
D: TRBD1
size: -
V: TRBV19

CDR3: CASRLMNRPDTEAFF
DNA: TGTGCCAGCAGACTCATGAATCGTCCGGACACTGAAGCTTTCTTT
J: TRBJ1-1
length: 15
D: -
size: -
V: TRBV12-3/TRBV12-4

CDR3: CASSLASRPNEQYF
DNA: TGTGCCAGCAGCTTAGCTAGCCGACCGAACGAGCAGTACTTC
J: TRBJ2-7
length: 14
D: -
size: once
V: TRBV7-6

CDR3: CASIKGGTSITGELFF
DNA: TGTGCCAGCATCAAAGGTGGGACTAGTATCACCGGGGAGCTGTTTTTT
J: TRBJ2-2
length: 16
D: TRBD2
size: -
V: TRBV6-2/TRBV6-3

CDR3: CASSFPGLAGGSYNEQFF
DNA: TGCGCCAGCAGCTTCCCCGGACTAGCGGGAGGTTCCTACAATGAGCAGTTCTTC
J: TRBJ2-1
length: 18
D: TRBD2
size: -
V: TRBV5-1

CDR3: CASSPGTSGKRYEQFF
DNA: TGTGCCAGCAGCCCAGGGACTAGCGGGAAAAGGTATGAGCAGTTCTTC
J: TRBJ2-1
length: 16
D: TRBD2
size: -
V: TRBV7-2

CDR3: CSASNSGSGGETQYF
DNA: TGCAGTGCTAGCAATAGCGGGAGCGGGGGAGAGACCCAGTACTTC
J: TRBJ2-5
length: 15
D: TRBD2
size: -
V: TRBV20-1

CDR3: CASSPRWGEPNTGELFF
DNA: TGTGCCAGCAGTCCGAGGTGGGGGGAGCCTAACACCGGGGAGCTGTTTTTT
J: TRBJ2-2
length: 17
D: -
size: -
V: TRBV12-3/TRBV12-4

CDR3: CASSLERVVGEQYF
DNA: TGCGCCAGCAGCTTGGAAAGGGTGGTCGGCGAGCAGTACTTC
J: TRBJ2-7
length: 14
D: -
size: -
V: TRBV5-1

CDR3: CASTPGTSGRHEQYF
DNA: TGTGCCAGCACCCCTGGGACTAGCGGGAGACACGAGCAGTACTTC
J: TRBJ2-7
length: 15
D: TRBD2
size: -
V: TRBV28

CDR3: CSVAAGRGRQETQYF
DNA: TGCAGCGTTGCGGCGGGAAGGGGCCGCCAAGAGACCCAGTACTTC
J: TRBJ2-5
length: 15
D: -
size: -
V: TRBV29-1

CDR3: CATSDPGGSTQYF
DNA: TGTGCCACCAGTGATCCGGGCGGGTCGACGCAGTATTTT
J: TRBJ2-3
length: 13
D: -
size: once
V: TRBV24-1

CDR3: CASSFPEGRNEQFF
DNA: TGTGCCAGCAGCTTCCCGGAGGGTCGCAATGAGCAGTTCTTC
J: TRBJ2-1
length: 14
D: -
size: -
V: TRBV7-8

CDR3: CASSLGLAYINEQFF
DNA: TGTGCCAGTAGCTTAGGACTAGCTTATATTAATGAGCAGTTCTTC
J: TRBJ2-1
length: 15
D: TRBD2
size: -
V: TRBV19

CDR3: CASSVWGEDQPQHF
DNA: TGTGCCAGCAGTGTCTGGGGCGAGGATCAGCCCCAGCATTTT
J: TRBJ1-5
length: 14
D: -
size: -
V: TRBV2

CDR3: CASSSIANTGELFF
DNA: TGTGCCAGCAGTTCCATAGCGAACACCGGGGAGCTGTTTTTT
J: TRBJ2-2
length: 14
D: -
size: -
V: TRBV28

CDR3: CASSSPAKPGVRKTQYF
DNA: TGTGCCAGCAGTTCCCCCGCGAAGCCGGGGGTTAGAAAGACCCAGTACTTC
J: TRBJ2-5
length: 17
D: -
size: -
V: TRBV12-3/TRBV12-4

CDR3: CASSQGSTGTDTQYF
DNA: TGCGCCAGCAGCCAAGGATCGACGGGCACAGATACGCAGTATTTT
J: TRBJ2-3
length: 15
D: -
size: -
V: TRBV4-1

CDR3: CASSLAEEQFF
DNA: TGTGCCAGCAGCTTAGCGGAAGAGCAGTTCTTC
J: TRBJ2-1
length: 11
D: -
size: -
V: TRBV12-3/TRBV12-4

CDR3: CASSLVRGQETQYF
DNA: TGTGCCAGCAGTTTAGTAAGGGGGCAAGAGACCCAGTACTTC
J: TRBJ2-5
length: 14
D: -
size: -
V: TRBV27

CDR3: CASSISGRVNEQFF
DNA: TGTGCCAGTAGTATAAGCGGGAGAGTGAATGAGCAGTTCTTC
J: TRBJ2-1
length: 14
D: TRBD2
size: -
V: TRBV19

CDR3: CASQAGSSYEQYF
DNA: TGTGCCAGCCAGGCGGGGAGCTCCTACGAGCAGTACTTC
J: TRBJ2-7
length: 13
D: -
size: -
V: TRBV6-5

CDR3: CASNQGADTQYF
DNA: TGCGCCAGCAACCAGGGGGCAGATACGCAGTATTTT
J: TRBJ2-3
length: 12
D: TRBD1
size: -
V: TRBV10-2

CDR3: CASSLALLSPLHF
DNA: TGTGCCAGCAGCTTAGCTTTACTGTCACCCCTCCACTTT
J: TRBJ1-6
length: 13
D: -
size: -
V: TRBV7-9

CDR3: CASSLADSITSGYTF
DNA: TGCGCCAGCAGCTTGGCCGACTCAATCACCAGTGGCTACACCTTC
J: TRBJ1-2
length: 15
D: -
size: -
V: TRBV5-1

CDR3: CASSIEDFNQPQHF
DNA: TGTGCCAGTAGTATAGAAGATTTCAATCAGCCCCAGCATTTT
J: TRBJ1-5
length: 14
D: -
size: -
V: TRBV19

CDR3: CASSWGEAREQYF
DNA: TGTGCCAGCAGTTGGGGAGAAGCGCGGGAGCAGTACTTC
J: TRBJ2-7
length: 13
D: -
size: -
V: TRBV12-3/TRBV12-4

CDR3: CASRGTGNENSPLHF
DNA: TGTGCCAGCAGGGGGACAGGGAATGAGAATTCACCCCTCCACTTT
J: TRBJ1-6
length: 15
D: TRBD1
size: -
V: TRBV7-9

CDR3: CASSQGATGSGELFF
DNA: TGTGCCAGCAGCCAAGGGGCGACAGGGTCAGGGGAGCTGTTTTTT
J: TRBJ2-2
length: 15
D: TRBD1
size: -
V: TRBV3-1

CDR3: CASSTDREYEQYF
DNA: TGTGCCAGCTCCACTGACAGAGAGTACGAGCAGTACTTC
J: TRBJ2-7
length: 13
D: -
size: -
V: TRBV3-1